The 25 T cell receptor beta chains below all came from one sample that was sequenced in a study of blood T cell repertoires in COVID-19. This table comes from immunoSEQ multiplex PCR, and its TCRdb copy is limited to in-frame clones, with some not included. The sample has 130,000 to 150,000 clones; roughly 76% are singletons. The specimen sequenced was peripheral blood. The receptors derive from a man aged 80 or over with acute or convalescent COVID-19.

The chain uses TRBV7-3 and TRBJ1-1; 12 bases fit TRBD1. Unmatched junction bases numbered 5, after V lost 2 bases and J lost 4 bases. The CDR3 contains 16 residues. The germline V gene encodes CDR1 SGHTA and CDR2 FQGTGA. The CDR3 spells CASSLYGTGGITEAFF. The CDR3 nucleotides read TGTGCCAGCAGCTTATATGGGACAGGGGGCATCACTGAAGCTTTCTTT.

CDR3 nucleotide sequence: TGTGCCAGTATGGAGATTACAGGGGATGAGCAGTTCTTC. This codes for CASMEITGDEQFF. The chain has TRBV19 and TRBJ2-1; the match to TRBD1 covers 7 bases. The junction had 8 bases not matched to a gene; V was cut back by 7 bases and J by 8 bases. The CDR3 spans 13 residues. The germline gives CDR1 LNHDA, CDR2 SQIVND (reference sequence).

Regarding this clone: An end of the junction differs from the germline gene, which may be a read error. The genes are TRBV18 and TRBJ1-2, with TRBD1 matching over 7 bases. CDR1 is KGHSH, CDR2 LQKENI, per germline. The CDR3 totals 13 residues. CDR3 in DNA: TGTGCCAGCTCACGGCCCGGAAGGGACAGCGCAAACTTC. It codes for CASSRPGRDSANF. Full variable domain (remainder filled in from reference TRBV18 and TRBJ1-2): NAGVMQNPRHLVRRRGQEARLRCSPMKGHSHVYWYRQLPEEGLKFMVYLQKENIIDESGMPKERFSAEFPKEGPSILRIQQVVRGDSAAYFCASSRPGRDSANFGSGTRLTVV.

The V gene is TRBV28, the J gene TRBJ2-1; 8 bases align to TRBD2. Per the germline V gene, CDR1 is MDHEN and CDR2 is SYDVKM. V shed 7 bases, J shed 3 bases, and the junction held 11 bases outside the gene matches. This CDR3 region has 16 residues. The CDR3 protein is CASIELGGAGYNEQFF. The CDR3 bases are TGTGCCAGCATCGAACTCGGGGGGGCCGGCTACAATGAGCAGTTCTTC.

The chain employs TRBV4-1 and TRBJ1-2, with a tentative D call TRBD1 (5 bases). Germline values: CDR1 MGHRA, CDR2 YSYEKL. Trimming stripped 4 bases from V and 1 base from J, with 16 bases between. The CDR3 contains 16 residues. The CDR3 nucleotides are TGCGCCAGCAGCCGAGTCCGGGACTCCATTAACTATGGCTACACCTTC. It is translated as CASSRVRDSINYGYTF.

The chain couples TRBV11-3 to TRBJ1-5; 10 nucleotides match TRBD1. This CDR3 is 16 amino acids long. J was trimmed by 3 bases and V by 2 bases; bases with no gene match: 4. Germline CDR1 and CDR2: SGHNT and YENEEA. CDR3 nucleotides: TGTGCCAGCAGCTTACGCGGGACAGGGGTCAATCAGCCCCAGCATTTT. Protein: CASSLRGTGVNQPQHF.

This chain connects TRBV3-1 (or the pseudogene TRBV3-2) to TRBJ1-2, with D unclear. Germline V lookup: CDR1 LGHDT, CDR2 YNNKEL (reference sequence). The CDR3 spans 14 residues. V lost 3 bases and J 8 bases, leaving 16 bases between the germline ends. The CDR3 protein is CASSHGSDKGGYTF. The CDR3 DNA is TGTGCCAGCAGCCACGGGAGCGATAAAGGGGGCTACACCTTC.

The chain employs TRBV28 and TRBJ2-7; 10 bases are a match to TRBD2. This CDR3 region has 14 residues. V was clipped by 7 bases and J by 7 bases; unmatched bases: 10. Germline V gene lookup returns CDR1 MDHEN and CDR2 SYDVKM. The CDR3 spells CASTLAERGGEQYF. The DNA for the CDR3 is TGTGCCAGCACCCTGGCAGAGCGGGGGGGTGAGCAGTACTTC.

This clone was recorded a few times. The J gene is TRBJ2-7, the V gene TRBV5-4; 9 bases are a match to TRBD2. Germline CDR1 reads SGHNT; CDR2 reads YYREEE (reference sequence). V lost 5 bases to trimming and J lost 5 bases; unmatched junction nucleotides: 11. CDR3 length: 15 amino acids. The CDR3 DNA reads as TGTGCCAGCAGTAGCGGGGGTGCTGGGGCGGACGAGCAGTACTTC. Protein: CASSSGGAGADEQYF.

The DNA of the CDR3 is TGTGCCAGCAGTTTAAGTACAGGGGCTGGAGAGACCCAGTACTTC. This codes for CASSLSTGAGETQYF. The J gene is TRBJ2-5, the V gene TRBV28; 7 positions agree with TRBD1. V was pared by 2 bases and J by 4 bases, with 7 bases of the junction left unmatched. In germline, CDR1 is MDHEN, CDR2 SYDVKM. The CDR3 length is 15 residues. Drawing the rest from reference TRBV28 and TRBJ2-5, the complete variable domain is DVKVTQSSRYLVKRTGEKVFLECVQDMDHENMFWYRQDPGLGLRLIYFSYDVKMKEKGDIPEGYSVSREKKERFSLILESASTNQTSMYLCASSLSTGAGETQYFGPGTRLLVL.

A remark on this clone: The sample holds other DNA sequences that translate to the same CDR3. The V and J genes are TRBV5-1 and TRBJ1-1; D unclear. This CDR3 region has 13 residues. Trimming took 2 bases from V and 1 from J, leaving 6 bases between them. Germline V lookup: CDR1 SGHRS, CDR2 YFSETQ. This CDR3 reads CASSFGGNTEAFF. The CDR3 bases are TGCGCCAGCAGCTTCGGAGGGAACACTGAAGCTTTCTTT.

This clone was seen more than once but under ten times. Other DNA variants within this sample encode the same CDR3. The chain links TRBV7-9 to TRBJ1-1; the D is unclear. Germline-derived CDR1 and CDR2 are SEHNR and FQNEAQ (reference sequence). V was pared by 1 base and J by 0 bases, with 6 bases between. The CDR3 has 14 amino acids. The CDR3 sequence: CASSLVGVNTEAFF. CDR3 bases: TGTGCCAGCAGCTTAGTGGGAGTGAACACTGAAGCTTTCTTT.

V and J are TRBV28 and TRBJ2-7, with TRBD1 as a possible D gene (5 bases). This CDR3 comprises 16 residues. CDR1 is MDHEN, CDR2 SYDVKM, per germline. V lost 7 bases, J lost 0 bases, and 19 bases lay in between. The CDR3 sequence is CASIPSTAQFSYEQYF. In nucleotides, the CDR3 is TGTGCCAGCATACCATCGACAGCGCAGTTCTCCTACGAGCAGTACTTC.

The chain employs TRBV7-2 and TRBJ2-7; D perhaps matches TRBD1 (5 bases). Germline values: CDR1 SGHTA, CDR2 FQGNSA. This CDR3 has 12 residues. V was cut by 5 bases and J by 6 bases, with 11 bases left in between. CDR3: CASSPRVAEQYF. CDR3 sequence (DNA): TGTGCCAGCAGCCCCAGGGTTGCCGAGCAGTACTTC.

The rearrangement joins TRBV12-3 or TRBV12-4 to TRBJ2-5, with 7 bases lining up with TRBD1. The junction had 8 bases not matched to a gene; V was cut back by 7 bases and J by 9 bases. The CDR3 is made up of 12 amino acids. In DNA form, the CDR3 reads TGTGCCAGCACCACGACAGGGATGTCCCAGTACTTC. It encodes CASTTTGMSQYF.

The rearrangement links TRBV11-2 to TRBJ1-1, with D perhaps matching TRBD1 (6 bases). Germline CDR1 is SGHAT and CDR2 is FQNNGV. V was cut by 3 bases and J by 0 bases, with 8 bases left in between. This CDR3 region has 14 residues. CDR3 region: CASSLDRLNTEAFF. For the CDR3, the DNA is TGTGCCAGCAGCTTGGACAGATTGAACACTGAAGCTTTCTTT.

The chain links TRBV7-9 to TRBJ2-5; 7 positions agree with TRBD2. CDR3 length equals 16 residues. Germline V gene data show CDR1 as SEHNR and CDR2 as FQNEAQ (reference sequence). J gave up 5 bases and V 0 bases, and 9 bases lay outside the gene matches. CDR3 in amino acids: CASSLARGFLGETQYF. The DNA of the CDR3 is TGTGCCAGCAGCTTAGCGCGGGGGTTCCTGGGGGAGACCCAGTACTTC. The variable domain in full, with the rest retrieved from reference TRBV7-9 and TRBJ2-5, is DTGVSQNPRHKITKRGQNVTFRCDPISEHNRLYWYRQTLGQGPEFLTYFQNEAQLEKSRLLSDRFSAERPKGSFSTLEIQRTEQGDSAMYLCASSLARGFLGETQYFGPGTRLLVL.

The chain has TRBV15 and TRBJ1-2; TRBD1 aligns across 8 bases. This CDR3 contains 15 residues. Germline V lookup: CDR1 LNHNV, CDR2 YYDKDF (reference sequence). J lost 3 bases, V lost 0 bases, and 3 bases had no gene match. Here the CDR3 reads CATSRDRGQDYGYTF. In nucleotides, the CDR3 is TGTGCCACCAGCAGAGACAGGGGGCAAGACTATGGCTACACCTTC.

DNA for the CDR3: TGCAGCGTTGCCCCCGGAGGTCGGGATGAAAAACTGTTTTTT. Amino acid sequence: CSVAPGGRDEKLFF. V and J are TRBV29-1 and TRBJ1-4; D ambiguous. CDR1 is SQVTM and CDR2 is ANQGSEA in the germline V gene. Trimming removed 4 bases from V and 6 bases from J, with 15 bases in between. The CDR3 consists of 14 residues. Full variable domain (rest looked up from reference TRBV29-1 and TRBJ1-4): SAVISQKPSRDICQRGTSLTIQCQVDSQVTMMFWYRQQPGQSLTLIATANQGSEATYESGFVIDKFPISRPNLTFSTLTVSNMSPEDSSIYLCSVAPGGRDEKLFFGSGTQLSVL.

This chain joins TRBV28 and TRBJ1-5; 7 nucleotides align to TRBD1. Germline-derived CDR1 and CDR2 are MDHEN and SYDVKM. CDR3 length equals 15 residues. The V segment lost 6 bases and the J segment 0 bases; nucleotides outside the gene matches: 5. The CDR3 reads CASRSGGDSNQPQHF. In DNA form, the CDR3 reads TGTGCCAGCAGATCAGGGGGAGATAGCAATCAGCCCCAGCATTTT.

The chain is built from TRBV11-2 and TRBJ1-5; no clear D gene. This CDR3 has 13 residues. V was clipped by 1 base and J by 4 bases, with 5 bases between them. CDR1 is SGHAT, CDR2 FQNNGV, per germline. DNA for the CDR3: TGTGCCAGCAGCTTAGGCCAGAATCAGCCCCAGCATTTT. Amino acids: CASSLGQNQPQHF.

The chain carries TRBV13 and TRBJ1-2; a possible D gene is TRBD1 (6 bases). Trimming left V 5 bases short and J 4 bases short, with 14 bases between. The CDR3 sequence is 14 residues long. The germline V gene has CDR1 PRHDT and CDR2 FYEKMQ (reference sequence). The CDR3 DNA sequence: TGTGCCAGCAGCCGCCGGGACATCGTCTATGGCTACACCTTC. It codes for CASSRRDIVYGYTF.

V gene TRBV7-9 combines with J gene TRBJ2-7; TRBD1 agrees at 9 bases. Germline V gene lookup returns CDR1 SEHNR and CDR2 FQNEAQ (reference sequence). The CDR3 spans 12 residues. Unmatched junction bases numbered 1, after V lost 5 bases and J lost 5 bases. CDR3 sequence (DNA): TGTGCCAGCAGCCGACAGGGGGACGAGCAGTACTTC. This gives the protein CASSRQGDEQYF.

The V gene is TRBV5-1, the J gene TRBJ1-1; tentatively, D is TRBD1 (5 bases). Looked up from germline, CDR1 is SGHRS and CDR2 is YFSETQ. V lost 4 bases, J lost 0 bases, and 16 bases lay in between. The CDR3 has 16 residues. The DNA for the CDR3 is TGCGCCAGCAGCCCCGGGAGTGGGGCTTTGAACACTGAAGCTTTCTTT. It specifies CASSPGSGALNTEAFF.

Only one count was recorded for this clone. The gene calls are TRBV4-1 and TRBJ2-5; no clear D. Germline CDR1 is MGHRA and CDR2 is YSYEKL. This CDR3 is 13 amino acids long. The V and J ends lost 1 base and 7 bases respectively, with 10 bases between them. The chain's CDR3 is CASSQVNEATQYF. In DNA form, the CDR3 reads TGCGCCAGCAGCCAAGTCAATGAGGCGACCCAGTACTTC.